This T cell receptor (beta chain) was recovered during a study of cytomegalovirus exposure and HLA in healthy donors. In its sample, this clone was seen a few times. Antigen unknown. Overall study results and limits: Later work showed greater clonal expansion in HLA-associated TCR beta chains than in equally common others.

The PCR had 60 Vbeta and 13 Jbeta primers. Profiling relied on immunoSEQ multiplex PCR, and the TCRdb table lists in-frame clones only, not all of them. In the table there are around 180,000 clones, more than 65% of which are singletons. The TCR was taken from a woman aged 50 to 60 in good health and CMV-seronegative. The sequenced sample consisted of PBMCs.

CDR3 sequence (DNA): TGCAGCGCCCGGGACTCTCTACTATTGGAGCAGTTCTTC. Translating gives CSARDSLLLEQFF. The gene calls are TRBV29-1 and TRBJ2-1, with D possibly TRBD2 on 6 matching bases. V lost 7 bases and J lost 10, with 20 bases in between. CDR3 length equals 13 residues. Per the germline V gene, CDR1 is SQVTM and CDR2 is ANQGSEA.